The clone carrying this T cell receptor (beta chain) appeared many times. This library used roughly 0.4 ug RNA and molecular barcoded adaptors spanning alpha/delta and beta/gamma chains. TCRdb redid the calling of the reads with MiXCR, one entry per CDR3 protein. The sample consists of more than 55,000 distinct CDR3 sequences, roughly 20% of them appearing once. The data originate from a study of read filtering for tumor transcriptome and immune sequencing. Study-wide context: RNA-seq yielded only roughly 75 to 1,300 TCR reads, IR-seq about 3.5 to 10.27 million.

This CDR3 spans 12 amino acids. J was trimmed by 15 bases and V by 7 bases; bases with no gene match: 8. CDR1 and CDR2 from the germline V gene are LGHNT and FRNRAP. This sequence was found in a donor aged 40 or over with multiple myeloma. Sequencing was carried out using a population of CD138-negative cells sorted from bone marrow. The rearrangement uses TRBV12-5 and TRBJ2-1; TRBD2 matches 11 bases. The CDR3 sequence is CASATAGTSGFF. CDR3 nucleotide sequence: TGTGCTAGTGCCACCGCAGGGACTAGCGGGTTCTTC.